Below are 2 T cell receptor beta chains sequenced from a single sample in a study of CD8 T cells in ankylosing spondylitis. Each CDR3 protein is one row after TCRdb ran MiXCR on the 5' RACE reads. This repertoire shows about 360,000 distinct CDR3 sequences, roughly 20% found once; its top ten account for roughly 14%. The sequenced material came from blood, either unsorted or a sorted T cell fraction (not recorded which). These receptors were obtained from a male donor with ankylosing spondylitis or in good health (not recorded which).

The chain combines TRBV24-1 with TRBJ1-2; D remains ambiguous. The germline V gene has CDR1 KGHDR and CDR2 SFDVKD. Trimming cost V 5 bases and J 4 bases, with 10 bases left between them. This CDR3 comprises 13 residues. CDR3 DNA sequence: TGTGCCACCAGTGGGAGTGCCTCCTATGGCTACACCTTC. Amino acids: CATSGSASYGYTF.

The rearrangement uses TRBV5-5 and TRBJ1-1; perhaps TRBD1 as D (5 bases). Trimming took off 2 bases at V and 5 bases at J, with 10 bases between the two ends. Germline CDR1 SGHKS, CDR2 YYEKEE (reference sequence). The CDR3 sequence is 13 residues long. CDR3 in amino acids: CASSFPGVTEAFF. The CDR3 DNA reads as TGTGCCAGCAGCTTTCCGGGGGTGACTGAAGCTTTCTTT.